This T cell receptor (beta chain) came from a study of OX40 agonist ivuxolimab in advanced cancers. CDR1 is SQVTM and CDR2 is ANQGSEA in the germline V gene. The ends were cut back, 5 bases at V and 6 bases at J, with 11 bases in the middle. The CDR3 runs 12 residues. Worth noting for this clone: The target antigen is unknown.

Study-level results: At 0.1 to 3.0 mg/kg, clonal expansion of CD4+ and CD8+ blood T cells had occurred by week 6. Patients with a partial response at 0.1-3.0 mg/kg had among the lowest clonal expansion. Expanded clones tended on average to be more numerous among CD8+ T cells than CD4+.

Excluded were patients having autoimmune disease history or systemic immunosuppression. Repertoires were generated with immunoSEQ multiplex PCR, while TCRdb's copy carries only in-frame clones and drops some. This table holds roughly 89,000 clones, around 80% found once. This clonotype was obtained from an adult with an advanced solid tumor such as melanoma, head and neck, liver or kidney cancer. The rearrangement joins TRBV29-1 to TRBJ2-1; D may correspond to TRBD1 or TRBD2 (5 bases each). Sequenced here: CD4+ or CD8+ T cells sorted from blood, sampled in a trial of the OX40 agonist ivuxolimab. CDR3 nucleotides: TGCAGCGTTCTGCCGGGACCCAATGAGCAGTTCTTC. Protein product: CSVLPGPNEQFF.